These 22 T cell receptor beta chains were all obtained from the same sample, sequenced in a study of cytomegalovirus exposure and HLA in healthy donors. PCR primers comprised 60 Vbeta and 13 Jbeta primers. Clones were read by immunoSEQ multiplex PCR, and TCRdb kept only the in-frame ones, dropping some. The sample has over 100,000 clones, under 70% seen once. The sequenced sample was PBMCs. The source of these receptors is a man between 18 and 35 years old in good health and CMV-seronegative.

The gene calls are TRBV9 and TRBJ1-2; 11 bases are shared with TRBD1. The CDR3 is made up of 16 amino acids. Germline V gene lookup returns CDR1 SGDLS and CDR2 YYNGEE. The V segment lost 4 bases and the J segment 2 bases; nucleotides outside the gene matches: 7. Here the CDR3 reads CASSSTGTGGNYGYTF. For the CDR3, the DNA is TGTGCCAGCAGCTCTACCGGGACAGGGGGAAACTATGGCTACACCTTC.

This clone was recorded once. The V gene is TRBV7-2, the J gene TRBJ2-2, with TRBD2 matching over 8 bases. This CDR3 is 17 amino acids long. Trimming cost V 5 bases and J 2 bases; bases outside gene matches: 10. The germline CDR1 and CDR2 sequences are SGHTA and FQGNSA. The CDR3: CASSQSGGFSNTGELFF. The CDR3 nucleotides read TGTGCCAGCAGCCAATCGGGGGGGTTTTCAAACACCGGGGAGCTGTTTTTT.

The chain has TRBV5-6 and TRBJ1-2, with 8 bases fitting TRBD1. This CDR3 is built from 17 residues. Unmatched junction bases numbered 14, after V lost 5 bases and J lost 2 bases. Germline V lookup: CDR1 SGHDT, CDR2 YYEEEE. The CDR3 region has the DNA TGTGCCAGCAGTCAGTACCAAGGGACAGGACGAAACTATGGCTACACCTTC. It is translated as CASSQYQGTGRNYGYTF.

This clone was seen a single time. The gene calls are TRBV6-5 and TRBJ2-7; 8 nucleotides align to TRBD2. The junction had 9 bases not matched to a gene; V was cut back by 2 bases and J by 3 bases. Germline V gene lookup returns CDR1 MNHEY and CDR2 SVGAGI. CDR3 length: 16 residues. The CDR3 reads CASSYGVAGRGYEQYF. As DNA, the CDR3 is TGTGCCAGCAGTTACGGGGTAGCGGGACGGGGCTACGAGCAGTACTTC.

The chain uses TRBV27 and TRBJ1-3; D not resolved. This CDR3 is built from 15 residues. The V end was cut by 3 bases, the J end by 0 bases, with 9 bases between. Looked up from germline, CDR1 is MNHEY and CDR2 is SMNVEV (reference sequence). The CDR3 loop is CASSLSSNSGNTIYF. The CDR3 DNA follows: TGTGCCAGCAGTTTGTCATCCAACTCTGGAAACACCATATATTTT.

The chain couples TRBV6-1 to TRBJ2-5; TRBD1 is a possible D gene (5 bases). The V end was cut by 3 bases, the J end by 4 bases, with 18 bases between. The CDR3 is 16 residues long. The germline gives CDR1 MNHNS, CDR2 SASEGT. The CDR3 sequence is CASSEKSQVRRETQYF. The CDR3 nucleotides are TGTGCCAGCAGTGAGAAGTCACAGGTGAGGAGAGAGACCCAGTACTTC.

CDR3 loop: CASSFRLDQPQHF. CDR3 coding DNA: TGTGCCAGCAGTTTTAGGCTAGATCAGCCCCAGCATTTT. The chain employs TRBV27 and TRBJ1-5; D is ambiguous. CDR3 size: 13 residues. Germline CDR1 MNHEY, CDR2 SMNVEV (reference sequence). Trimming removed 3 bases at V and 5 bases at J, with 8 bases between.

This chain connects TRBV6-1 to TRBJ2-7; 9 bases align to TRBD1. The CDR3 totals 15 residues. From germline, CDR1 is MNHNS and CDR2 SASEGT. J was trimmed by 3 bases and V by 8 bases; bases with no gene match: 11. The CDR3 region is CASQGGLTGGYEQYF. In nucleotides, the CDR3 is TGTGCCAGCCAGGGGGGGTTGACAGGGGGCTACGAGCAGTACTTC.

The chain recombines TRBV19 with TRBJ2-7; 12 bases agree with TRBD2. Looked up from germline, CDR1 is LNHDA and CDR2 is SQIVND (reference sequence). The CDR3 is 17 amino acids. Losses at the gene ends were 4 bases for V and 2 bases for J; bases not matched to a gene: 9. This CDR3 reads CASSTHRLAGDTYEQYF. Here the CDR3 DNA reads TGTGCCAGTAGTACCCATCGACTAGCGGGGGATACCTACGAGCAGTACTTC.

The V gene is TRBV5-4, the J gene TRBJ1-1; D call uncertain. Deletions cut 0 bases from V and 1 base from J, with 7 bases between. CDR3 size: 14 residues. The V gene's germline CDR1 is SGHNT and CDR2 YYREEE (reference sequence). The CDR3 region has the DNA TGTGCCAGCAGCTTGGGGAGAAAGAACACTGAAGCTTTCTTT. It codes for CASSLGRKNTEAFF.

The V and J genes are TRBV30 and TRBJ1-1; D is unclear. CDR3 length: 14 amino acids. The germline CDR1 and CDR2 sequences are GTSNPN and SVGIG (reference sequence). Trimming took 0 bases from V and 5 from J, leaving 13 bases between them. Here the CDR3 reads CAWSVRIQETEAFF. CDR3 nucleotides: TGTGCCTGGAGTGTACGAATCCAAGAGACTGAAGCTTTCTTT. The full variable domain, with the rest looked up from reference TRBV30 and TRBJ1-1, is SQTIHQWPATLVQPVGSPLSLECTVEGTSNPNLYWYRQAAGRGLQLLFYSVGIGQISSEVPQNLSASRPQDRQFILSSKKLLLSDSGFYLCAWSVRIQETEAFFGQGTRLTVV.

This chain joins TRBV4-3 and TRBJ2-1; TRBD1 agrees at 8 bases. CDR3 length: 16 amino acids. Germline values: CDR1 LGHNA, CDR2 YSLEER. The ends lost 1 base at V and 8 bases at J; junction bases unmatched: 10. As DNA, the CDR3 is TGCGCCAGCAGCCAAGGGAGGACAGGGTCGTTTGATGAGCAGTTCTTC. Protein: CASSQGRTGSFDEQFF.

The chain uses TRBV2 and TRBJ2-1, with 8 bases aligning to TRBD2. This CDR3 contains 15 residues. After removal of 8 bases from V and 7 bases from J, the junction contained 13 bases not matched to a gene. Germline CDR1 SNHLY, CDR2 FYNNEI. The CDR3 DNA sequence: TGTGCCAGCGGATTAGCGGGATTTGGGGGGAATGAGCAGTTCTTC. As protein: CASGLAGFGGNEQFF.

This clone was found a few times. V and J are TRBV10-3 and TRBJ2-7, with a possible D match to TRBD2 (5 bases). Deletions cut 4 bases from V and 5 bases from J, with 12 bases between. Germline V gene lookup returns CDR1 ENHRY and CDR2 SYGVKD. CDR3 length equals 13 residues. CDR3 protein: CAISGERSDEQYF. CDR3 nucleotide sequence: TGTGCCATCAGTGGAGAGCGGAGCGACGAGCAGTACTTC.

The chain combines TRBV7-8 with TRBJ1-2; 7 bases are shared with TRBD1. This CDR3 region has 15 residues. The V and J ends lost 5 bases and 4 bases, in that order; junction bases with no gene match: 10. Looked up from germline, CDR1 is SGHVS and CDR2 is FQNEAQ. The CDR3 coding sequence is TGTGCCAGCAGCCCAAGGACAGGCCTTGGCTATGGCTACACCTTC. This encodes CASSPRTGLGYGYTF.

This chain uses TRBV7-2 with TRBJ1-5; perhaps TRBD1 as D (6 bases). The V gene lost 4 bases and the J gene lost 0 bases, with 10 bases spanning the gap. The CDR3 runs to 15 residues. Germline V gene lookup returns CDR1 SGHTA and CDR2 FQGNSA. In DNA, the CDR3 is TGTGCCAGCAGCTGGGGGCGGCTTAGCAATCAGCCCCAGCATTTT. It translates to CASSWGRLSNQPQHF.

V usage is TRBV9 and J usage is TRBJ2-5, with TRBD2 matching 7 bases. This CDR3 has 13 amino acids. Trimming took 3 bases from V and 4 from J; bases not matched to a gene: 3. The V gene's germline CDR1 is SGDLS and CDR2 YYNGEE. The DNA of the CDR3 is TGTGCCAGCAGCGCGTGGGGGGGAGAGACCCAGTACTTC. Amino acid sequence: CASSAWGGETQYF.

This clone was seen only a few times. Other DNA sequences in this specimen translate into the identical CDR3. This chain joins TRBV9 and TRBJ1-1; TRBD1 might be the D (5 bases). The CDR3 spans 14 residues. Germline V gene sequence: CDR1 SGDLS, CDR2 YYNGEE. Trimming removed 4 bases at V and 4 bases at J, with 14 bases between. CDR3 region: CASSPRAGGTEAFF. CDR3 DNA sequence: TGTGCCAGCAGCCCGCGGGCGGGGGGCACTGAAGCTTTCTTT. Supplemented by reference TRBV9 and TRBJ1-1, the full variable domain reads DSGVTQTPKHLITATGQRVTLRCSPRSGDLSVYWYQQSLDQGLQFLIQYYNGEERAKGNILERFSAQQFPDLHSELNLSSLELGDSALYFCASSPRAGGTEAFFGQGTRLTVV.

This clone was seen once. The chain carries TRBV29-1 and TRBJ2-7; TRBD2 aligns across 7 bases. Per germline, CDR1 SQVTM and CDR2 ANQGSEA. The CDR3 consists of 12 residues. After removal of 4 bases from V and 5 bases from J, the junction contained 5 bases not matched to a gene. Here the CDR3 DNA reads TGCAGCGTTGTTAAGGGAGGGGACGAGCAGTACTTC. Protein product: CSVVKGGDEQYF.

This clone occurred once. V is TRBV7-9 and J is TRBJ2-1; D is possibly TRBD2 (6 bases). The V end lost 2 bases, the J end lost 8 bases, and 19 bases lay between the germline ends. Germline lookup yields CDR1 SEHNR and CDR2 FQNEAQ (reference sequence). This CDR3 is built from 16 residues. DNA for the CDR3: TGTGCCAGCAGCTTATTGCCCCCAGCGGGCCTCGATGAGCAGTTCTTC. Translated: CASSLLPPAGLDEQFF.

The rearrangement uses TRBV11-3 and TRBJ2-1; 8 bases are shared with TRBD2. CDR1 SGHNT and CDR2 YENEEA come from the germline V gene. CDR3 size: 18 residues. The J segment lost 7 bases and the V segment lost 6 bases, leaving 20 bases of the junction unmatched. This CDR3 is CASSRWLGAASGRNEQFF. For the CDR3, the DNA is TGTGCCAGCAGTCGATGGCTGGGGGCGGCTAGCGGGCGGAATGAGCAGTTCTTC.

This clone occurred a few times. The chain has TRBV5-8 and TRBJ1-5, with a possible D match to TRBD1 (6 bases). The CDR3 is 15 amino acids. Trimming took off 5 bases at V and 4 bases at J, with 16 bases between the two ends. Germline V gives CDR1 SGHTS, CDR2 YDEGEE. Written as DNA, the CDR3 is TGTGCCAGCAGGCCGTCCAGGGGTAATAATCAGCCCCAGCATTTT. Its protein is CASRPSRGNNQPQHF.